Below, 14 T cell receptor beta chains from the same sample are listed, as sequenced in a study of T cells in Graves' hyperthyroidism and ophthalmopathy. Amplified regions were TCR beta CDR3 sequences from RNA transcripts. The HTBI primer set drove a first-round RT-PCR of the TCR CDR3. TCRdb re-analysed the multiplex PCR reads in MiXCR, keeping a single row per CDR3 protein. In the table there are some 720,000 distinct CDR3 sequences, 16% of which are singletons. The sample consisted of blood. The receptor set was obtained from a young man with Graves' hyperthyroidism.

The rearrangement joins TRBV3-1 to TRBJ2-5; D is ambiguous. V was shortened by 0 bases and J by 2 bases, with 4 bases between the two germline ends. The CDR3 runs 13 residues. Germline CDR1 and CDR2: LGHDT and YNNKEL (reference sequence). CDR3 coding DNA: TGTGCCAGCAGCCAAGACTTACAAGAGACCCAGTACTTC. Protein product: CASSQDLQETQYF.

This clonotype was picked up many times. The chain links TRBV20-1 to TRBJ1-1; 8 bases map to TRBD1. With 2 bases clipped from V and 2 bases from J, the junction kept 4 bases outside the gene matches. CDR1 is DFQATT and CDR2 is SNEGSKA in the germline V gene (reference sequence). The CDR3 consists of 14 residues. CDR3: CSARMAGGNTEAFF. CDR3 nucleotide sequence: TGCAGTGCTAGAATGGCAGGGGGCAACACTGAAGCTTTCTTT.

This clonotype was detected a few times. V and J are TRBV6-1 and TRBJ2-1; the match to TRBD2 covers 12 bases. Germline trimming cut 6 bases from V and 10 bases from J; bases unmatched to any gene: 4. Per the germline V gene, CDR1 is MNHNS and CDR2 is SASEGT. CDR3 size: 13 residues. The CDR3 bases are TGTGCCAGCAGGGAGACTAGCGGGGGAGAGCAGTTCTTC. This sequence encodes CASRETSGGEQFF.

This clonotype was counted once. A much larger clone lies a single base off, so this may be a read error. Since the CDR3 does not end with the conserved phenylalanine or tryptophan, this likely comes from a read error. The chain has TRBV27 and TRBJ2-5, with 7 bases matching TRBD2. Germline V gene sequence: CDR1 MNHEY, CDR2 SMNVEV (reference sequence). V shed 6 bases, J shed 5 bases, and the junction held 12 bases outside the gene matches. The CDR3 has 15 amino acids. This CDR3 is CASSLVHAGVETQYL. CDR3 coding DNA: TGTGCCAGCAGCTTAGTTCATGCGGGAGTGGAGACCCAGTACCTC.

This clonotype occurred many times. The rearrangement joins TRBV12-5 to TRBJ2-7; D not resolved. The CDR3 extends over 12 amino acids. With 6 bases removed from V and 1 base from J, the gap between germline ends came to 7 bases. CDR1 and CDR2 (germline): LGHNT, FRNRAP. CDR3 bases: TGTGCTAGTGGCCCTGAATCCTACGAGCAGTACTTC. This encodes CASGPESYEQYF.

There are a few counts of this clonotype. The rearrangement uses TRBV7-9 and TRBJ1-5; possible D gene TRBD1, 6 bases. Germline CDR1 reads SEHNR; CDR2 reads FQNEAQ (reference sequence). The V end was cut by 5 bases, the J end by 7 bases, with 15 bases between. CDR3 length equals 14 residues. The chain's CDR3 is CASSPVGGGQPQHF. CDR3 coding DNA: TGTGCCAGCAGCCCAGTTGGCGGGGGCCAGCCCCAGCATTTT.

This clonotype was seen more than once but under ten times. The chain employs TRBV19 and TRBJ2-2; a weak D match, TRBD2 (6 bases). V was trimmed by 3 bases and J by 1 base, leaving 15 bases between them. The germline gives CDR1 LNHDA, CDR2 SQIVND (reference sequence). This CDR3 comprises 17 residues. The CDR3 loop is CASSIAGLAQNTGELFF. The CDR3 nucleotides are TGTGCCAGTAGTATTGCTGGTCTAGCGCAGAACACCGGGGAGCTGTTTTTT.

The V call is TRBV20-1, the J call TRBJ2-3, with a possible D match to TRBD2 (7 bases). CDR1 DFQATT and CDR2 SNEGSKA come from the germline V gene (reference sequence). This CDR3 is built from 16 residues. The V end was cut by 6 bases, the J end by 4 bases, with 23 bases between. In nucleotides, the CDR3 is TGCAGTGCCACAGGGACCGGCGGGGCGGGGGCAGATACGCAGTATTTT. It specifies CSATGTGGAGADTQYF.

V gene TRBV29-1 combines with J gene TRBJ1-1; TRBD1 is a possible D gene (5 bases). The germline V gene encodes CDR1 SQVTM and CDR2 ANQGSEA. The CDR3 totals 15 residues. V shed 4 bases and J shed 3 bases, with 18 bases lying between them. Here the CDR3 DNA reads TGCAGCGTTGGCTCCGGGGCCTATGAGGACACTGAAGCTTTCTTT. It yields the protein CSVGSGAYEDTEAFF.

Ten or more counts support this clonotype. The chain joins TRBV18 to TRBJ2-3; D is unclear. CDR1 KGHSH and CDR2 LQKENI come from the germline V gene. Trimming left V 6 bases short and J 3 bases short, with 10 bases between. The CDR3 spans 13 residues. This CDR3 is CASSPYGTDTQYF. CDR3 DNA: TGTGCCAGCTCCCCGTATGGAACAGATACGCAGTATTTT. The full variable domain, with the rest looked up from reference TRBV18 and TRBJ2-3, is NAGVMQNPRHLVRRRGQEARLRCSPMKGHSHVYWYRQLPEEGLKFMVYLQKENIIDESGMPKERFSAEFPKEGPSILRIQQVVRGDSAAYFCASSPYGTDTQYFGPGTRLTVL.

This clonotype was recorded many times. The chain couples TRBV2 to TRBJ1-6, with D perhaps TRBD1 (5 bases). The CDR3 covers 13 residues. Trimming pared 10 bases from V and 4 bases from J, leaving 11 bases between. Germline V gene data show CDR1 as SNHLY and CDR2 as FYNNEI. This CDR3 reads CATRGWYNSPLHF. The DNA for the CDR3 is TGTGCCACACGGGGCTGGTATAATTCACCCCTCCACTTT.

The CDR3 DNA reads TGTGCCAGCAGTTTTGGACCGATCGTGAACACTGAAGCTTTCTTT. Its protein product is CASSFGPIVNTEAFF. This chain uses TRBV28 with TRBJ1-1; D unresolved. With 3 bases removed from V and 0 bases from J, the gap between germline ends came to 11 bases. The CDR3 spans 15 residues. Germline CDR1 and CDR2: MDHEN and SYDVKM.

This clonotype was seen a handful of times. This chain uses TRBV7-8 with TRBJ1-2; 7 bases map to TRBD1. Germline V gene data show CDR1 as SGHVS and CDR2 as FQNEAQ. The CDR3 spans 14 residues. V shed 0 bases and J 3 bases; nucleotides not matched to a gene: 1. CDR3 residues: CASSLAQGHYGYTF. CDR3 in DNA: TGTGCCAGCAGCTTAGCACAGGGGCACTATGGCTACACCTTC.

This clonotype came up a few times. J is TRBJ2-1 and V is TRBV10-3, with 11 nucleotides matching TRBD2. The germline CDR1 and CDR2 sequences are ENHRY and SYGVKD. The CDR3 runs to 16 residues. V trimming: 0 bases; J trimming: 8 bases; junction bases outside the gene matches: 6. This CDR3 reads CAISESVTSGTDEQFF. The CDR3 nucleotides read TGTGCCATCAGTGAGTCAGTGACTAGCGGGACCGATGAGCAGTTCTTC.